This TCR beta chain was sequenced in a study of blood T cell repertoires in COVID-19. Germline V gene lookup returns CDR1 SEHNR and CDR2 FQNEAQ (reference sequence). V dropped 5 bases and J dropped 4; count of bases not matched to a gene: 12. The CDR3 length is 16 residues. Libraries were prepared by immunoSEQ multiplex PCR; TCRdb keeps only in-frame clonotypes and omits some of them. The sample has approximately 20,000 clones; 65% to 90% are singletons. The receptor comes from a man older than 75 with acute or convalescent COVID-19. This rearrangement joins TRBV7-9 to TRBJ1-2; 8 bases are a match to TRBD1. What was sequenced was peripheral blood. CDR3 loop: CASSPQLAGGGYGYTF. The CDR3 DNA reads as TGTGCCAGCAGCCCCCAATTGGCAGGGGGCGGCTATGGCTACACCTTC.